Below are 18 T cell receptor beta chains sequenced from a single sample in a study of blood T cell repertoires in COVID-19 (dated by TCRdb to about 2020). Libraries were made using the immunoSEQ multiplex PCR assay. Not all clones reach the TCRdb copy of this immuneACCESS table, which keeps in-frame sequences only. Checked studies attribute under half of the gap to unresolved V genes and leave the rest unexplained. In all, the sample holds 50,000 to 70,000 clones, and 65% to 85% of those were seen once. The ten top clones hold roughly 15% of the sample. Sequencing was performed on peripheral blood. These receptors were collected from a man between 70 and 80 years old with active COVID-19.

The chain carries TRBV21-1 and TRBJ2-3; the table gives TRBD2 as D, unverified against the DNA. TRBV21-1 is a documented pseudogene. The CDR3 has 15 amino acids. Here the CDR3 reads CASRGTSGTTDTQYF. CDR3 DNA: TGTGCCAGCAGGGGGACTAGCGGGACCACAGATACGCAGTATTTT.

The chain is built from TRBV9 and TRBJ2-3; TRBD2 matches at 12 bases. Germline V gene lookup returns CDR1 SGDLS and CDR2 YYNGEE. This CDR3 comprises 14 residues. V trimming: 3 bases; J trimming: 6 bases; junction bases outside the gene matches: 2. This chain's CDR3 is CASSETSGSDTQYF. Written as DNA, the CDR3 is TGTGCCAGCAGCGAGACTAGCGGGAGTGATACGCAGTATTTT.

This clone appeared a single time. The chain uses TRBV5-1 and TRBJ2-2; unclear D gene. The CDR3 spans 13 residues. Germline CDR1 is SGHRS and CDR2 is YFSETQ. The V end was cut by 4 bases, the J end by 3 bases, with 7 bases between. The CDR3 sequence is CASSDTDTGELFF. The CDR3 DNA sequence: TGCGCCAGCAGCGATACTGACACCGGGGAGCTGTTTTTT.

The rearrangement links TRBV9 to TRBJ2-3; TRBD1 might be the D (6 bases). The V end was cut by 4 bases, the J end by 0 bases, with 12 bases between. The CDR3 runs to 15 residues. Germline CDR1 SGDLS, CDR2 YYNGEE. The CDR3 DNA follows: TGTGCCAGCAGCCCACGGACAGCTAGCACAGATACGCAGTATTTT. Translation gives CASSPRTASTDTQYF.

The DNA of the CDR3 is TGTGCCAGCAGCTTAGAACAGGGGGCTACGAAGCATTTT. Protein: CASSLEQGATKHF. The J gene is TRBJ1-5, the V gene TRBV7-2; 9 bases line up with TRBD1. This CDR3 is 13 amino acids long. With V trimmed by 1 base and J by 14 bases, 6 bases remained unmatched. CDR1 SGHTA and CDR2 FQGNSA come from the germline V gene.

The V and J genes are TRBV28 and TRBJ1-1; D ambiguous. Germline V gene lookup returns CDR1 MDHEN and CDR2 SYDVKM. With 5 bases removed from V and 3 bases from J, the gap between germline ends came to 10 bases. There are 13 residues in the CDR3. CDR3 DNA sequence: TGTGCCAGCAGTGTTGAGGAAGACACTGAAGCTTTCTTT. This gives the protein CASSVEEDTEAFF. Full variable domain (missing parts from reference TRBV28 and TRBJ1-1): DVKVTQSSRYLVKRTGEKVFLECVQDMDHENMFWYRQDPGLGLRLIYFSYDVKMKEKGDIPEGYSVSREKKERFSLILESASTNQTSMYLCASSVEEDTEAFFGQGTRLTVV.

The chain employs TRBV10-3 and TRBJ2-1; 9 positions agree with TRBD1. The CDR3 consists of 17 residues. Germline values: CDR1 ENHRY, CDR2 SYGVKD. Losses at the gene ends were 10 bases for V and 0 bases for J; bases not matched to a gene: 13. CDR3 in amino acids: CASRDRERLHSYNEQFF. In DNA form, the CDR3 reads TGTGCCAGCAGGGACAGGGAAAGACTACACTCCTACAATGAGCAGTTCTTC.

The chain is built from TRBV18 and TRBJ2-2, with D tentatively TRBD1 (6 bases). The CDR3 length is 15 residues. Germline V gene data show CDR1 as KGHSH and CDR2 as LQKENI. Trimming cost V 4 bases and J 2 bases, with 11 bases left between them. CDR3 protein: CASSRGQKNTGELFF. The CDR3 DNA is TGTGCCAGCTCACGAGGACAGAAAAACACCGGGGAGCTGTTTTTT.

The V and J genes are TRBV29-1 and TRBJ2-5; D remains ambiguous. CDR3 size: 11 residues. V shed 6 bases and J shed 5 bases, with 10 bases lying between them. Germline CDR1 is SQVTM and CDR2 is ANQGSEA. CDR3 in amino acids: CSVRSWETQYF. CDR3 DNA sequence: TGCAGCGTCCGTAGCTGGGAGACCCAGTACTTC.

The CDR3 reads CASSLSTEAFF. DNA of the CDR3: TGTGCCAGCAGCTTGTCGACTGAAGCTTTCTTT. The chain links TRBV5-6 to TRBJ1-1; D is unclear. V lost 1 base and J 5 bases, leaving 3 bases between the germline ends. The CDR3 has 11 residues. Germline assignment: CDR1 SGHDT and CDR2 YYEEEE.

V gene TRBV29-1 combines with J gene TRBJ2-5; D is perhaps TRBD2 (7 bases). The germline V gene encodes CDR1 SQVTM and CDR2 ANQGSEA. The CDR3 has 12 residues. V lost 2 bases and J 4 bases, leaving 8 bases between the germline ends. The CDR3 sequence: CSVERGGETQYF. In DNA form, the CDR3 reads TGCAGCGTTGAAAGGGGGGGAGAGACCCAGTACTTC.

This clone was observed a few times. This rearrangement joins TRBV5-1 to TRBJ2-1, with 7 bases fitting TRBD2. V gave up 7 bases and J gave up 2 bases; unmatched junction bases: 9. The CDR3 contains 15 residues. Germline V CDR1 and CDR2: SGHRS, YFSETQ. CDR3 bases: TGCGCCAGCCGCGGGACTACCAACCCCTACAATGAGCAGTTCTTC. This gives the protein CASRGTTNPYNEQFF.

This chain connects TRBV7-3 to TRBJ2-1, with TRBD1 identical over 10 bases. The germline gives CDR1 SGHTA, CDR2 FQGTGA. With V trimmed by 1 base and J by 3 bases, 3 bases remained unmatched. The CDR3 contains 16 residues. The chain's CDR3 is CASSLMRDRGYNEQFF. CDR3 DNA sequence: TGTGCCAGCAGCTTAATGAGGGACAGGGGCTACAATGAGCAGTTCTTC.

This chain joins TRBV6-5 and TRBJ1-2; D unresolved. V was shortened by 0 bases and J by 4 bases, with 15 bases between the two germline ends. This CDR3 is 16 amino acids long. CDR1 and CDR2 from the germline V gene are MNHEY and SVGAGI. CDR3 nucleotide sequence: TGTGCCAGCAGTTACTCGACCCCGGGTACCGGCTATGGCTACACCTTC. Its protein product is CASSYSTPGTGYGYTF.

The chain joins TRBV5-1 to TRBJ2-1; D may be TRBD2 (6 bases). The CDR3 loop spans 14 amino acids. Germline CDR1 is SGHRS and CDR2 is YFSETQ. V lost 3 bases, J lost 8 bases, and 15 bases lay in between. CDR3 nucleotide sequence: TGCGCCAGCAGCTCATACGGAGGGCCATATGAGCAGTTCTTC. Translation: CASSSYGGPYEQFF.

This clone was recorded a few times. V gene TRBV5-4 combines with J gene TRBJ1-2; D may be TRBD1 (6 bases). This CDR3 comprises 15 residues. From germline, CDR1 is SGHNT and CDR2 YYREEE (reference sequence). Between the trimmed V and J ends, which lost 3 bases and 7 bases, there was a span of 19 bases. The CDR3: CASSSGPSQGSGYTF. CDR3 coding DNA: TGTGCCAGCAGCTCGGGACCCTCACAGGGTAGTGGCTACACCTTC.

The CDR3 protein is CATSDLRLDGPDTQYF. The CDR3 nucleotides read TGTGCCACCAGTGATTTGCGACTAGACGGGCCAGATACGCAGTATTTT. The J gene is TRBJ2-3, the V gene TRBV24-1, with a tentative D call TRBD2 (6 bases). Germline CDR1 and CDR2: KGHDR and SFDVKD. CDR3 length: 16 amino acids. Trimming stripped 0 bases from V and 4 bases from J, with 13 bases between.

This clone was seen more than once but under ten times. The chain combines TRBV27 with TRBJ1-2; 7 nucleotides line up with TRBD1. This CDR3 spans 14 amino acids. The germline V gene has CDR1 MNHEY and CDR2 SMNVEV (reference sequence). J lost 7 bases, V lost 5 bases, and 10 bases had no gene match. CDR3 amino acids: CASSPSTGILGYTF. The DNA for the CDR3 is TGTGCCAGCAGTCCCTCGACAGGGATTCTTGGCTACACCTTC.